This TCR beta chain was observed in a study of T cell responses to AZD1222 COVID-19 vaccine. Profiled with immunoSEQ multiplex PCR; TCRdb holds only in-frame clones, not every one. The sample consists of approximately 140,000 clones, around 93% of them appearing once. Germline CDR1 LNHDA, CDR2 SQIVND (reference sequence). The CDR3 covers 14 residues. Trimming left V 4 bases short and J 3 bases short, with 13 bases between. The chain uses TRBV19 and TRBJ2-7; D is possibly TRBD2 (5 bases). Here the sequenced sample was peripheral blood, taken on day 0 of AZD1222 vaccination. The source is an adult in good health. CDR3 protein: CASSRVASYYEQYF. For the CDR3, the DNA is TGTGCCAGTAGTAGGGTAGCGAGCTACTACGAGCAGTACTTC.